This TCR beta chain was identified in a study of blood T cell repertoires in COVID-19. CDR1 is LNHDA, CDR2 SQIVND, per germline (reference sequence). The CDR3 totals 15 residues. V shed 0 bases and J shed 0 bases, with 7 bases lying between them. The table lists this clone with a count of one. Assay: immunoSEQ multiplex PCR; the TCRdb copy retains only in-frame clones and omits some. The sample lists about 480,000 clones, over 75% occurring once. The chain employs TRBV19 and TRBJ2-3; D gene uncertain. Sequenced: PBMCs or T cells enriched from blood (not recorded which). This TCR was sampled from a woman aged 40-49 years who had recovered from COVID-19. CDR3 region: CASSIDRASTDTQYF. DNA of the CDR3: TGTGCCAGTAGTATAGATCGCGCAAGCACAGATACGCAGTATTTT.